These T cell receptor beta chains were read from a single sample in a study of blood T cell repertoires in COVID-19. Method: immunoSEQ multiplex PCR; TCRdb's copy keeps in-frame clones and lacks some. The sample includes about 180,000 clones, roughly 84% of them seen just once. Sequences were obtained from peripheral blood. Every receptor here comes from a woman aged 40 to 49 with COVID-19, enrolled during active disease. CDR3s include the opening cysteine and the closing phenylalanine or tryptophan. The D gene is left open where the match is weak. Part of the rows lack a size; the others show once, few, many or a class for expanded clones.

NA	NA	16	TRBJ2-5	TRBV15	CATSRKTREGKETQYF	TGTGCCACCAGCAGAAAGACTAGAGAGGGGAAAGAGACCCAGTACTTC
NA	NA	16	TRBJ2-5	TRBV5-1	CASRPRRQAPQETQYF	TGCGCCAGCAGACCACGCAGACAGGCACCACAAGAGACCCAGTACTTC
NA	TRBD1	19	TRBJ1-5	TRBV19	CASSDVGQGTSAGNQPQHF	TGTGCCAGTAGTGACGTGGGACAGGGGACATCGGCGGGCAATCAGCCCCAGCATTTT
NA	NA	14	TRBJ1-6	TRBV4-1	CASSRPEGNSPLHF	TGCGCCAGCAGCCGGCCCGAGGGAAATTCACCCCTCCACTTT
NA	NA	16	TRBJ1-1	TRBV5-6	CASRDVGTRMNTEAFF	TGTGCCAGCAGGGATGTGGGGACAAGGATGAACACTGAAGCTTTCTTT
NA	NA	14	TRBJ1-3	TRBV27	CASSLSRRGNTIYF	TGTGCCAGCAGTTTAAGCAGGAGGGGAAACACCATATATTTT
NA	NA	14	TRBJ1-3	TRBV19	CASGGAISGNTIYF	TGTGCCTCCGGGGGAGCCATCTCTGGAAACACCATATATTTT
NA	NA	13	TRBJ1-2	TRBV12-3/TRBV12-4	CASREGQKRGYTF	TGTGCCAGCAGGGAAGGACAGAAAAGAGGCTACACCTTC
few	NA	14	TRBJ2-2	TRBV7-2	CASSPDRNTGELFF	TGTGCCAGCAGCCCTGACAGGAACACCGGGGAGCTGTTTTTT
few	NA	14	TRBJ2-7	TRBV4-2	CASSQDPTLAEQYF	TGTGCCAGCAGCCAAGATCCGACTCTGGCCGAGCAGTACTTC
NA	NA	14	TRBJ2-3	TRBV9	CASSPSGRTDTQYF	TGTGCCAGCAGTCCGAGCGGGCGTACAGATACGCAGTATTTT
NA	NA	11	TRBJ1-5	TRBV19	CASSFGHPQHF	TGTGCCAGTAGTTTCGGACACCCCCAGCATTTT
NA	NA	12	TRBJ1-1	TRBV20-1	CSASVKNTEAFF	TGCAGTGCTAGTGTCAAAAACACTGAAGCTTTCTTT
NA	NA	14	TRBJ2-1	TRBV7-3	CASSLLLARDEQFF	TGTGCCAGCAGCTTATTACTCGCTCGTGATGAGCAGTTCTTC
once	TRBD1	17	TRBJ1-6	TRBV5-1	CASSSGQGSSYNSPLHF	TGCGCCAGCAGCTCAGGACAGGGGAGCTCCTATAATTCACCCCTCCACTTT